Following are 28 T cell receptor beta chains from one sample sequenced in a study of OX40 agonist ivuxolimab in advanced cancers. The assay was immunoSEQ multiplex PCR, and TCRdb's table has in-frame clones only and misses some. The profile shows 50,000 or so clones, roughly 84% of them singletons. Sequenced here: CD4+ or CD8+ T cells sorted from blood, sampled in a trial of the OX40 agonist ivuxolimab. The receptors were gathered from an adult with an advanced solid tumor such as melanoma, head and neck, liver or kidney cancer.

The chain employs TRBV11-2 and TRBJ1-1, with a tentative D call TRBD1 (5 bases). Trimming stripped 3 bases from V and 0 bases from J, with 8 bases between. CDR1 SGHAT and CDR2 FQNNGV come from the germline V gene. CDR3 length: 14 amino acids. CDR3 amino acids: CASSFGGMNTEAFF. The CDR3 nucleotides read TGTGCCAGCAGCTTCGGGGGAATGAACACTGAAGCTTTCTTT.

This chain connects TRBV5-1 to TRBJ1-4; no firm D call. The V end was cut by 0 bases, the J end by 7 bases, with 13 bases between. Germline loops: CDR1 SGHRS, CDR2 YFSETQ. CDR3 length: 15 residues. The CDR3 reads CASSLEGRAGEKLFF. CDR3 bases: TGCGCCAGCAGCTTGGAAGGCAGAGCTGGTGAAAAACTGTTTTTT.

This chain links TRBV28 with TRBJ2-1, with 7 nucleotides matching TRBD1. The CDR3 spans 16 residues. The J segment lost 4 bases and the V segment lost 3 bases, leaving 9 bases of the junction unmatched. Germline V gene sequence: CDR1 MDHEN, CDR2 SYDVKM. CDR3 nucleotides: TGTGCCAGCAGTTTGTTACAGGGGTTGCGGTACAATGAGCAGTTCTTC. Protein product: CASSLLQGLRYNEQFF.

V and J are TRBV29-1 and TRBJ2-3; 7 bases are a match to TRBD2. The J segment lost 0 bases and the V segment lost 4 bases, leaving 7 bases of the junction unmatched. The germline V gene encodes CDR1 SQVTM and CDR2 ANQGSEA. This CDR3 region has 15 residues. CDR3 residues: CSVAPSGDSTDTQYF. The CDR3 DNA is TGCAGCGTTGCACCCAGCGGGGATAGCACAGATACGCAGTATTTT.

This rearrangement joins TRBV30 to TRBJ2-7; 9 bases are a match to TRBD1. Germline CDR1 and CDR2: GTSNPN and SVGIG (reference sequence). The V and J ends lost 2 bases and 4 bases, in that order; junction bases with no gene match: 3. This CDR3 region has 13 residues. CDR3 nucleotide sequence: TGTGCCTGGAGTACCGGGACAGGGTACGAGCAGTACTTC. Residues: CAWSTGTGYEQYF.

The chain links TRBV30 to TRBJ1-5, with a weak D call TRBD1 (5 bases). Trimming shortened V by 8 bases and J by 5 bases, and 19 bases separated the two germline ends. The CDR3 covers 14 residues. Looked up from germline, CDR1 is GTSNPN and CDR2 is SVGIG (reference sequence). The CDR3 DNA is TGTGCCAGATTCAGGGAGGTCATTTATCAGCCCCAGCATTTT. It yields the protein CARFREVIYQPQHF.

The CDR3 region has the DNA TGTGCCAGCAGTTATTATGGACTCCCCACAGATACGCAGTATTTT. Its translation is CASSYYGLPTDTQYF. The chain has TRBV6-5 and TRBJ2-3; D perhaps matches TRBD2 (5 bases). The V and J ends lost 3 bases and 2 bases respectively, with 12 bases between them. This CDR3 is 15 amino acids long. Germline assignment: CDR1 MNHEY and CDR2 SVGAGI.

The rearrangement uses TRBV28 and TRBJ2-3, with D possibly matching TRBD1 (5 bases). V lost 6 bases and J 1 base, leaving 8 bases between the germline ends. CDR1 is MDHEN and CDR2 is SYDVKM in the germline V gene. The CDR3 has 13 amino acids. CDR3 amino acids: CASSKGGTDTQYF. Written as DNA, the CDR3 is TGTGCCAGCAGCAAAGGGGGCACAGATACGCAGTATTTT. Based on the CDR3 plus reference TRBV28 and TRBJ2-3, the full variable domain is DVKVTQSSRYLVKRTGEKVFLECVQDMDHENMFWYRQDPGLGLRLIYFSYDVKMKEKGDIPEGYSVSREKKERFSLILESASTNQTSMYLCASSKGGTDTQYFGPGTRLTVL.

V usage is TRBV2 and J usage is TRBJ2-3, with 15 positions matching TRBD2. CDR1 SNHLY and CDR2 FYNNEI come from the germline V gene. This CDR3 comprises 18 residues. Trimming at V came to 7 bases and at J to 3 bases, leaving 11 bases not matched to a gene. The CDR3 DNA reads TGTGCCAGCAACAGGCGGGGACTAGCGGGAGGTTTAACAGATACGCAGTATTTT. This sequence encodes CASNRRGLAGGLTDTQYF.

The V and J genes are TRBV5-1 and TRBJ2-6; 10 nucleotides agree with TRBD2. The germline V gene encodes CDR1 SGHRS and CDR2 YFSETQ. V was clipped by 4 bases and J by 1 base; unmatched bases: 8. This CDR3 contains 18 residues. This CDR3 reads CASSPTASGSSGANVLTF. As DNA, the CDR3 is TGCGCCAGCAGCCCGACGGCTAGCGGGAGTTCTGGGGCCAACGTCCTGACTTTC.

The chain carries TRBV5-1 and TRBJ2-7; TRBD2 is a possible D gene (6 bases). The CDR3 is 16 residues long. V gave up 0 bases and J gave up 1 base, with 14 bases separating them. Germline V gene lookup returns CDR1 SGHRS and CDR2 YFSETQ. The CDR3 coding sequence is TGCGCCAGCAGCTTGGCCTTCGGGGCGGGATCCTACGAGCAGTACTTC. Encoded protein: CASSLAFGAGSYEQYF.

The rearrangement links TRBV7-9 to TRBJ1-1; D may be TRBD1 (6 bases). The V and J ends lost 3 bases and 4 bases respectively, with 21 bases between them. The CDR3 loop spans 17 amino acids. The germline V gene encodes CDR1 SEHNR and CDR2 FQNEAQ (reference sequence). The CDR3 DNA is TGTGCCAGCAGCTTCACGGTTGGGGGGGCATCGGGCACTGAAGCTTTCTTT. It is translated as CASSFTVGGASGTEAFF.

For the CDR3, the DNA is TGTGCCAGCAGCTCACCGGGACACAGGTACCAAGAGACCCAGTACTTC. It specifies CASSSPGHRYQETQYF. V and J are TRBV5-4 and TRBJ2-5; the D gene is possibly TRBD1 (6 bases). The germline V gene has CDR1 SGHNT and CDR2 YYREEE (reference sequence). Trimming removed 3 bases from V and 0 bases from J, with 15 bases in between. The CDR3 extends over 16 amino acids.

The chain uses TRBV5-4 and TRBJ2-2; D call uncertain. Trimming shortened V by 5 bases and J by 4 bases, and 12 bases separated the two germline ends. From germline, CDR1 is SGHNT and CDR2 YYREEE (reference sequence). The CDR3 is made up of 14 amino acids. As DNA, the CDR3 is TGTGCCAGCAGGCTCGGCGGCCCCACCGGGGAGCTGTTTTTT. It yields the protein CASRLGGPTGELFF.

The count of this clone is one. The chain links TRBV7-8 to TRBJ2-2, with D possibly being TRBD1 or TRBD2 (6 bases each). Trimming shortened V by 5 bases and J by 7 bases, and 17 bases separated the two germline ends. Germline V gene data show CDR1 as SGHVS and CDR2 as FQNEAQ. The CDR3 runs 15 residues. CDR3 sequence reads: CASSRGERRDGELFF. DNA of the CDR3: TGTGCCAGCAGCAGGGGGGAGAGGAGGGACGGGGAGCTGTTTTTT. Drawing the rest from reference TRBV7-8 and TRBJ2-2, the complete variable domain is GAGVSQSPRYKVAKRGQDVALRCDPISGHVSLFWYQQALGQGPEFLTYFQNEAQLDKSGLPSDRFFAERPEGSVSTLKIQRTQQEDSAVYLCASSRGERRDGELFFGEGSRLTVL.

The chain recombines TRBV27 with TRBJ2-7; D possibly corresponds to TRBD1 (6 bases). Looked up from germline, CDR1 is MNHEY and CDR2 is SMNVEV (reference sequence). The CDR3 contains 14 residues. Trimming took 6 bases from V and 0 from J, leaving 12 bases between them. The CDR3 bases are TGTGCCAGCAGGCGGACAGCCAACTCCTACGAGCAGTACTTC. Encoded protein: CASRRTANSYEQYF.

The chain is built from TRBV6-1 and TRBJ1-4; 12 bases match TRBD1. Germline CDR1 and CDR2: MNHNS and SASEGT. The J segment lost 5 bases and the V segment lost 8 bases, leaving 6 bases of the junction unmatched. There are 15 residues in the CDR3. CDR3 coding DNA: TGTGCCAGCCGGGACAGGGGGCGCAGGAATGAAAAACTGTTTTTT. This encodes CASRDRGRRNEKLFF.

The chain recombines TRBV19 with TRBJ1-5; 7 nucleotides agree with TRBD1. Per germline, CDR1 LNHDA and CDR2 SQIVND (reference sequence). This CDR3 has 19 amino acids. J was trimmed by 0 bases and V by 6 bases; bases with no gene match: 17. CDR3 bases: TGTGCCAGTAGAGGCGGCAGGGGGAGCTTACCTTATAGCAATCAGCCCCAGCATTTT. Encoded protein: CASRGGRGSLPYSNQPQHF.

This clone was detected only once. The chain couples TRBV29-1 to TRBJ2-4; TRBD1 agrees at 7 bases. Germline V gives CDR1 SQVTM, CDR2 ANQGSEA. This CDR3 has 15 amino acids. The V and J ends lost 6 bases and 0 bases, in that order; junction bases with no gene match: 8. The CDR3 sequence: CSVLGQALAKNIQYF. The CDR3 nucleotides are TGCAGCGTACTAGGACAGGCCTTAGCCAAAAACATTCAGTACTTC.

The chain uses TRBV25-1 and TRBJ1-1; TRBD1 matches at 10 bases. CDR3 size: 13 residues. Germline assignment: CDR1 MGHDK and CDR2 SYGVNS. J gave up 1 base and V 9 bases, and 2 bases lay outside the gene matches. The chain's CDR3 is CASRDRGNTEAFF. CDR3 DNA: TGTGCCAGTAGGGACAGGGGGAACACTGAAGCTTTCTTT.

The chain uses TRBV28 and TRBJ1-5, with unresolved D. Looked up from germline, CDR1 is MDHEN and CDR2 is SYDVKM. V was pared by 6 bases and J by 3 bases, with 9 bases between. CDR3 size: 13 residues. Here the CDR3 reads CASRTVPNQPQHF. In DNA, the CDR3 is TGTGCCAGCAGAACCGTACCCAATCAGCCCCAGCATTTT.

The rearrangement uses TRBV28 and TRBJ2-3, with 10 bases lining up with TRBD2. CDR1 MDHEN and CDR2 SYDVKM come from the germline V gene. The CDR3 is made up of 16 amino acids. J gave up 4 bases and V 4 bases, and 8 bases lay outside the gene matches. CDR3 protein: CASSSLAGVGSDTQYF. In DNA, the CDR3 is TGTGCCAGCAGTTCCCTAGCGGGAGTTGGATCAGATACGCAGTATTTT. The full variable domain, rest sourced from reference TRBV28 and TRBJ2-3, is DVKVTQSSRYLVKRTGEKVFLECVQDMDHENMFWYRQDPGLGLRLIYFSYDVKMKEKGDIPEGYSVSREKKERFSLILESASTNQTSMYLCASSSLAGVGSDTQYFGPGTRLTVL.

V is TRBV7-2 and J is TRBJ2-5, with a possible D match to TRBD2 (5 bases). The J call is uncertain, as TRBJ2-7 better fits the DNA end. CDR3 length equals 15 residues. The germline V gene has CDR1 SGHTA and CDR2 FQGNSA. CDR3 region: CASSVTSGIFYEQYF. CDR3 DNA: TGTGCCAGCAGCGTGACGAGCGGAATATTCTACGAGCAGTACTTC.

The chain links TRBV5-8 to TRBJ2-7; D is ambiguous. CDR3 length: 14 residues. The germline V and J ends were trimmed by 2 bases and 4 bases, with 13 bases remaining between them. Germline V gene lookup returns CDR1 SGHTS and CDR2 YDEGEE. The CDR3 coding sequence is TGTGCCAGCAGCTTTGGCGGAGCTAGTTACGAGCAGTACTTC. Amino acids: CASSFGGASYEQYF.

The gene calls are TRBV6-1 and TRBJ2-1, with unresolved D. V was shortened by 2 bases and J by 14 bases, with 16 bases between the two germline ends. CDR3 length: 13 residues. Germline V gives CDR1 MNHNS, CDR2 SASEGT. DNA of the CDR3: TGTGCCAGCAGTGAATCTCGCTCTACTTCGGAGTTCTTC. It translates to CASSESRSTSEFF.

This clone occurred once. DNA of the CDR3: TGCGCCAGCAGCTTGTATCCTAGCGGGAGAGGTAATGAGCAGTTCTTC. The encoded protein is CASSLYPSGRGNEQFF. The rearrangement links TRBV5-1 to TRBJ2-1, with 10 bases identical to TRBD2. The ends lost 1 base at V and 7 bases at J; junction bases unmatched: 8. Germline lookup yields CDR1 SGHRS and CDR2 YFSETQ. The CDR3 contains 16 residues.

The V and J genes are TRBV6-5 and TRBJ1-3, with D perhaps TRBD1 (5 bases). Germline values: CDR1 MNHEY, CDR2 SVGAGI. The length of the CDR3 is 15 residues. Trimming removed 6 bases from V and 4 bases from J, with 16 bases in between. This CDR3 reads CASRPGTAGGNTIYF. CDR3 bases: TGTGCCAGCAGACCCGGGACGGCAGGGGGAAACACCATATATTTT.

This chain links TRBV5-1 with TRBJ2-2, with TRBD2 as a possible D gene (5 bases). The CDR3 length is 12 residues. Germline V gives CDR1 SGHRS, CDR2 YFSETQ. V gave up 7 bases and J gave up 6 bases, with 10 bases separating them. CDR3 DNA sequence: TGCGCCAGCGGGGAGTGGGCCGGGGAGCTGTTTTTT. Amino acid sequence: CASGEWAGELFF.